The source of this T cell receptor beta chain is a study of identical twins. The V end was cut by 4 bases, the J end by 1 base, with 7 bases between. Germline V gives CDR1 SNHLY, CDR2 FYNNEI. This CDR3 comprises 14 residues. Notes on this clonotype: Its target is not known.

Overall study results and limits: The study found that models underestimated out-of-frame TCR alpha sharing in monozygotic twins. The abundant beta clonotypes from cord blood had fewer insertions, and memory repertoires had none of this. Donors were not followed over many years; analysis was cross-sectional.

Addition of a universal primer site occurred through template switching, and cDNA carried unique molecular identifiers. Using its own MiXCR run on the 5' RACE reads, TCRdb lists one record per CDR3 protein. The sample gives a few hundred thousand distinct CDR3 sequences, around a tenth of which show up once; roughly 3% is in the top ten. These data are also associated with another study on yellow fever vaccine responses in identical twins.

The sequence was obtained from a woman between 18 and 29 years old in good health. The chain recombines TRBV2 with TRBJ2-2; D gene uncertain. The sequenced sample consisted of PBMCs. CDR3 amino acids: CASSVTENTGELFF. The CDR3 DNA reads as TGTGCCAGCAGTGTTACCGAGAACACCGGGGAGCTGTTTTTT.